The TCR beta chain described here comes from a study of blood T cell repertoires in COVID-19. On the study more broadly: Donors in the United States, Italy and Spain gave samples during acute or convalescent COVID-19.

CDR1 is SGHTA, CDR2 FQGNSA, per germline. The CDR3 covers 19 residues. V shed 4 bases and J 0 bases; nucleotides not matched to a gene: 16. Clones were read by immunoSEQ multiplex PCR, and TCRdb kept only the in-frame ones, dropping some. This table holds fewer than 350,000 clones, 87% found once. The chain employs TRBV7-2 and TRBJ2-3, with 7 bases lining up with TRBD1. The clonotype was recovered from a young man with COVID-19, enrolled during active disease. Sequenced material: peripheral blood. The CDR3 loop reads CASSSDLTAQGPSTDTQYF. CDR3 nucleotide sequence: TGTGCCAGCAGCTCCGACCTCACGGCACAGGGGCCTAGCACAGATACGCAGTATTTT.